This entry is about one TCR beta chain. As handled by the study authors: Amplification with reference gene primers provided the estimates of nucleated cell counts. The method was immunoSEQ multiplex PCR; TCRdb's version includes in-frame clones alone and lacks a portion of them. That table furnishes V, J and clone size, whereas the DNA furnished D and trimming. The sample contains approximately 140,000 clones, around four fifths of which appear only once. This specimen belongs to a study of blood T cell repertoires in COVID-19. Study context: Italy, Spain and the United States were the sources of the convalescent and acute COVID-19 samples. Nucleic acid was either cDNA or gDNA, and it came from T cells, B-cell-depleted T cells, or PBMCs.

The CDR3 has 13 amino acids. Trimming removed 2 bases at V and 1 base at J, with 5 bases between. CDR1 and CDR2 (germline): KGHSH, LQKENI. This chain links TRBV18 with TRBJ1-2; tentatively, D is TRBD1 (5 bases). The sequencing sample was made of peripheral blood. This TCR was recovered from a woman in her 40s with active or convalescent COVID-19. The CDR3 nucleotides are TGTGCCAGCTCACCAGACAGTAACTATGGCTACACCTTC. It encodes CASSPDSNYGYTF.